These 28 T cell receptor beta chains originate from one sample sequenced in a study of cytomegalovirus exposure and HLA in healthy donors. In the PCR, 60 Vbeta and 13 Jbeta primers were used. TCRdb's table, derived via immunoSEQ multiplex PCR, lists solely in-frame clones and lacks some. Among around 99,000 clones listed, over 75% were seen once. Sequencing was carried out using PBMCs. The receptors come from a man between 50 and 59 years old in good health and CMV-seropositive.

This sequence joins TRBV9 and TRBJ2-3; 12 positions match TRBD2. The CDR3 is 15 residues long. V lost 0 bases to trimming and J lost 4 bases; unmatched junction nucleotides: 0. Germline V gives CDR1 SGDLS, CDR2 YYNGEE. The CDR3 DNA reads as TGTGCCAGCAGCGTAGCTAGCGGGGGGGCAGATACGCAGTATTTT. It encodes CASSVASGGADTQYF.

The genes are TRBV9 and TRBJ2-2; D remains unclear. With 0 bases removed from V and 4 bases from J, the gap between germline ends came to 10 bases. This CDR3 is built from 15 residues. Germline V gene sequence: CDR1 SGDLS, CDR2 YYNGEE. The CDR3 spells CASSVDDKPTGELFF. Written as DNA, the CDR3 is TGTGCCAGCAGCGTAGACGACAAACCCACCGGGGAGCTGTTTTTT.

The chain recombines TRBV9 with TRBJ1-2; D remains ambiguous. The V end was cut by 0 bases, the J end by 0 bases, with 6 bases between. CDR3 size: 14 residues. Per the germline V gene, CDR1 is SGDLS and CDR2 is YYNGEE. The CDR3 loop is CASSVGGSNYGYTF. CDR3 DNA: TGTGCCAGCAGCGTAGGAGGGTCTAACTATGGCTACACCTTC.

This sequence joins TRBV30 and TRBJ1-3, with D hard to call. The CDR3 totals 16 residues. Germline V gene sequence: CDR1 GTSNPN, CDR2 SVGIG (reference sequence). V shed 0 bases and J shed 2 bases, with 14 bases lying between them. CDR3 nucleotides: TGTGCCTGGAGTGTACAGTTCAACTCCGCTGGAAACACCATATATTTT. It codes for CAWSVQFNSAGNTIYF.

The chain joins TRBV5-1 to TRBJ2-7; 9 bases align to TRBD1. Germline values: CDR1 SGHRS, CDR2 YFSETQ. CDR3 size: 15 residues. The trim removed 0 bases at V and 2 bases at J, leaving 3 bases unmatched. DNA for the CDR3: TGCGCCAGCAGCTTGGGGGGACAGGGCGCCTACGAGCAGTACTTC. Translated, it gives CASSLGGQGAYEQYF.

This chain uses TRBV19 with TRBJ1-6; no reliable D call. This CDR3 comprises 15 residues. Trimming pared 3 bases from V and 3 bases from J, leaving 9 bases between. Germline CDR1 reads LNHDA; CDR2 reads SQIVND (reference sequence). CDR3 region: CASSMLEGYNSPLHF. The DNA for the CDR3 is TGTGCCAGTAGTATGCTGGAGGGCTATAATTCACCCCTCCACTTT. Filled out from reference TRBV19 and TRBJ1-6, the complete variable domain reads DGGITQSPKYLFRKEGQNVTLSCEQNLNHDAMYWYRQDPGQGLRLIYYSQIVNDFQKGDIAEGYSVSREKKESFPLTVTSAQKNPTAFYLCASSMLEGYNSPLHFGNGTRLTVT.

J is TRBJ1-2 and V is TRBV25-1; the D gene is possibly TRBD1 (5 bases). V was pared by 4 bases and J by 7 bases, with 10 bases between. Germline V gives CDR1 MGHDK, CDR2 SYGVNS. The CDR3 spans 12 residues. In nucleotides, the CDR3 is TGTGCCAGCAGTGGGCAGGGCTCTGGCTACACCTTC. Translating it yields CASSGQGSGYTF.

The gene calls are TRBV29-1 and TRBJ1-2; D is possibly TRBD1 (5 bases). Trimming stripped 7 bases from V and 8 bases from J, with 14 bases between. The CDR3 has 11 amino acids. Germline-derived CDR1 and CDR2 are SQVTM and ANQGSEA. CDR3: CSGEGTEGYTF. For the CDR3, the DNA is TGCAGCGGCGAGGGGACTGAGGGCTACACCTTC.

The rearrangement links TRBV19 to TRBJ1-4; TRBD1 is a possible D gene (5 bases). CDR1 LNHDA and CDR2 SQIVND come from the germline V gene (reference sequence). V dropped 4 bases and J dropped 4 bases, with 19 bases sitting between them. The length of the CDR3 is 17 residues. This chain's CDR3 is CASSTYGGGGDNEKLFF. The CDR3 DNA is TGTGCCAGTAGTACCTACGGTGGGGGAGGTGATAATGAAAAACTGTTTTTT.

The gene calls are TRBV28 and TRBJ1-2, with a tentative D call TRBD1 (6 bases). The CDR3 contains 16 residues. Trimming left V 6 bases short and J 4 bases short, with 21 bases between. Germline CDR1 and CDR2: MDHEN and SYDVKM. This chain's CDR3 is CASSSSGHSKGYGYTF. The CDR3 region has the DNA TGTGCCAGCAGCTCATCGGGACACTCCAAAGGCTATGGCTACACCTTC.

V usage is TRBV12-5 and J usage is TRBJ1-3; D is unresolved. Germline V gene lookup returns CDR1 LGHNT and CDR2 FRNRAP. V shed 5 bases and J shed 1 base, with 9 bases lying between them. This CDR3 region has 14 residues. In DNA, the CDR3 is TGTGCTAGTGGTCCTCAGGTATCTGGAAACACCATATATTTT. This translates into CASGPQVSGNTIYF. Together with reference TRBV12-5 and TRBJ1-3, the CDR3 gives the full variable domain: DARVTQTPRHKVTEMGQEVTMRCQPILGHNTVFWYRQTMMQGLELLAYFRNRAPLDDSGMPKDRFSAEMPDATLATLKIQPSEPRDSAVYFCASGPQVSGNTIYFGEGSWLTVV.

The chain couples TRBV19 to TRBJ1-5; D gene ambiguous. Between the trimmed V and J ends, which lost 3 bases and 5 bases, there was a span of 5 bases. The CDR3 spans 12 residues. CDR1 and CDR2 from the germline V gene are LNHDA and SQIVND (reference sequence). The CDR3 DNA sequence: TGTGCCAGTAGTATCCCCGATCAGCCCCAGCATTTT. This encodes CASSIPDQPQHF.

The V call is TRBV19, the J call TRBJ1-3; D uncertain. V was pared by 8 bases and J by 4 bases, with 6 bases between. Germline CDR1 and CDR2: LNHDA and SQIVND (reference sequence). The CDR3 runs 11 residues. CDR3 region: CASHGGNTIYF. The CDR3 DNA follows: TGTGCCAGTCACGGGGGAAACACCATATATTTT. Full variable domain (missing parts from reference TRBV19 and TRBJ1-3): DGGITQSPKYLFRKEGQNVTLSCEQNLNHDAMYWYRQDPGQGLRLIYYSQIVNDFQKGDIAEGYSVSREKKESFPLTVTSAQKNPTAFYLCASHGGNTIYFGEGSWLTVV.

The V and J genes are TRBV5-6 and TRBJ2-5; tentative D call: TRBD2 (5 bases). V gave up 1 base and J gave up 7 bases, with 11 bases separating them. This CDR3 region has 13 residues. In germline, CDR1 is SGHDT, CDR2 YYEEEE. This CDR3 is CASSLHGEGTQYF. Written as DNA, the CDR3 is TGTGCCAGCAGCTTGCACGGAGAGGGGACCCAGTACTTC.

The rearrangement uses TRBV10-3 and TRBJ2-6; no reliable D call. Trimming removed 7 bases at V and 4 bases at J, with 5 bases between. Germline V gives CDR1 ENHRY, CDR2 SYGVKD. The length of the CDR3 is 12 residues. This CDR3 is CAITEGANVLTF. The CDR3 nucleotides are TGTGCCATCACCGAGGGGGCCAACGTCCTGACTTTC.

This chain joins TRBV27 and TRBJ2-6; D is unresolved. The CDR3 has 15 amino acids. The V gene's germline CDR1 is MNHEY and CDR2 SMNVEV (reference sequence). V lost 6 bases to trimming and J lost 4 bases, with 13 bases between them. This CDR3 reads CASSPKRSGANVLTF. The CDR3 DNA reads TGTGCCAGCAGCCCGAAGAGGTCCGGGGCCAACGTCCTGACTTTC.

The chain uses TRBV7-2 and TRBJ2-1, with D unresolved. The CDR3 length is 14 residues. V dropped 1 base and J dropped 10 bases, with 14 bases sitting between them. CDR1 and CDR2 (germline): SGHTA, FQGNSA. The CDR3 DNA reads as TGTGCCAGCAGCTTAGGAACCAGAAGTAGCGAGCAGTTCTTC. Translation gives CASSLGTRSSEQFF.

V is TRBV7-9 and J is TRBJ1-2; a weak D match, TRBD1 (6 bases). V shed 4 bases and J shed 10 bases, with 10 bases lying between them. Germline CDR1 SEHNR, CDR2 FQNEAQ (reference sequence). The CDR3 is 11 amino acids. CDR3 sequence: CASSSGQTYTF. CDR3 DNA: TGTGCCAGCAGCTCCGGACAGACCTACACCTTC.

Concerning this clone: One end of the junction varies from germline; a read error may be responsible. This chain links TRBV7-3 with TRBJ2-1; a weak D match, TRBD1 (5 bases). The CDR3 has 14 amino acids. Germline CDR1 SGHTA, CDR2 FQGTGA. The CDR3 reads CASSLNGDSSRLVF. The CDR3 bases are TGTGCCAGCAGCTTAAACGGTGACAGCTCTCGGTTGGTCTTC.

The chain employs TRBV4-2 and TRBJ2-7, with 11 bases fitting TRBD2. The CDR3 length is 16 residues. V shed 4 bases, J shed 0 bases, and the junction held 5 bases outside the gene matches. The germline gives CDR1 LGHNA, CDR2 YNFKEQ. The CDR3 spells CASSRHSGGASYEQYF. Written as DNA, the CDR3 is TGTGCCAGCAGCCGACATAGCGGGGGGGCCTCCTACGAGCAGTACTTC.

CDR3 residues: CASLPTGTSGGAGELFF. CDR3 nucleotide sequence: TGTGCCAGCCTACCCACGGGGACTAGCGGGGGGGCCGGGGAGCTGTTTTTT. The gene calls are TRBV28 and TRBJ2-2; 16 nucleotides line up with TRBD2. V lost 8 bases and J lost 6; bases outside the gene matches: 9. Germline values: CDR1 MDHEN, CDR2 SYDVKM. The CDR3 length is 17 residues.

The rearrangement uses TRBV7-9 and TRBJ1-6, with D perhaps matching TRBD1 (6 bases). With 6 bases removed from V and 7 bases from J, the gap between germline ends came to 13 bases. Germline V gene lookup returns CDR1 SEHNR and CDR2 FQNEAQ (reference sequence). The CDR3 is 14 residues long. CDR3 DNA sequence: TGTGCCAGCAGACACAGGGACGCCAATTCACCCCTCCACTTT. Translation: CASRHRDANSPLHF. Complete variable domain (other parts from reference TRBV7-9 and TRBJ1-6): DTGVSQNPRHKITKRGQNVTFRCDPISEHNRLYWYRQTLGQGPEFLTYFQNEAQLEKSRLLSDRFSAERPKGSFSTLEIQRTEQGDSAMYLCASRHRDANSPLHFGNGTRLTVT.

V and J are TRBV4-1 and TRBJ2-3, with TRBD1 as a possible D gene (5 bases). Per germline, CDR1 MGHRA and CDR2 YSYEKL. The ends were cut back, 0 bases at V and 0 bases at J, with 7 bases in the middle. This CDR3 spans 15 amino acids. The CDR3 region has the DNA TGCGCCAGCAGCCAAGAGGGGCCGAGCACAGATACGCAGTATTTT. The encoded protein is CASSQEGPSTDTQYF.

The CDR3 protein is CASSLSQEAFF. The CDR3 coding sequence is TGCGCCAGCAGCTTATCCCAGGAAGCTTTCTTT. The rearrangement uses TRBV5-1 and TRBJ1-1, with D uncertain. The V and J ends lost 2 bases and 8 bases respectively, with 7 bases between them. Germline V gene lookup returns CDR1 SGHRS and CDR2 YFSETQ. The CDR3 covers 11 residues.

This clone was seen just once. The V gene is TRBV5-1, the J gene TRBJ1-5, with D uncertain. This CDR3 spans 14 amino acids. V lost 6 bases, J lost 2 bases, and 12 bases lay in between. Germline-derived CDR1 and CDR2 are SGHRS and YFSETQ. This CDR3 reads CASKSTEGNQPQHF. The CDR3 nucleotides read TGCGCCAGCAAGAGCACGGAGGGCAATCAGCCCCAGCATTTT.

DNA for the CDR3: TGTGCCAGCAGTTTAAATCCCTGGGGCTCTTATGGCTACACCTTC. It encodes CASSLNPWGSYGYTF. The chain links TRBV6-5 to TRBJ1-2; tentatively, D is TRBD1 (5 bases). Germline values: CDR1 MNHEY, CDR2 SVGAGI. The CDR3 loop spans 15 amino acids. V dropped 4 bases and J dropped 5 bases, with 17 bases sitting between them.

About this clone: The junction shows a germline mismatch at one end, possibly a read error. This chain links TRBV7-9 with TRBJ2-3; TRBD1 matches at 7 bases. The CDR3 runs 15 residues. Germline V gives CDR1 SEHNR, CDR2 FQNEAQ (reference sequence). The CDR3 DNA reads as TGTTCCAGCAGCTTAGACAGGGAGAGCACAGATACGCAGTATTTT. Protein sequence: CSSSLDRESTDTQYF.

The chain joins TRBV2 to TRBJ2-7, with 8 bases matching TRBD1. The V gene end was trimmed by 8 bases and the J gene end by 2 bases; junction bases not matched to a gene: 2. The CDR3 has 12 amino acids. Germline assignment: CDR1 SNHLY and CDR2 FYNNEI. CDR3 protein: CASGDRTYEQYF. The CDR3 nucleotides read TGTGCCAGCGGGGACAGGACCTACGAGCAGTACTTC.